The 23 T cell receptor beta chains reported below all come from one sample, sequenced in a study of immune cell composition in non-small cell lung cancer (dated by TCRdb to about 2017). The library was produced with the immunoSEQ multiplex PCR assay. The table was pulled from immuneACCESS by TCRdb, which kept in-frame rearrangements only. Such tables lose some clones; where checked, under half of the loss comes from unresolved V genes, and the rest has no known cause. The table for this sample lists roughly 5,000 clones; roughly 79% of them were counted only once. The ten largest clones represent 10% to 13% of the sample. Sequenced sample: lung tumor tissue. All receptors derive from a human donor with non-small cell lung cancer.

This clone was found a few times. The chain recombines TRBV9 with TRBJ2-7; TRBD2 matches at 9 bases. V was pared by 3 bases and J by 3 bases, with 4 bases of the junction left unmatched. CDR3 length equals 14 residues. Per germline, CDR1 SGDLS and CDR2 YYNGEE. This CDR3 is CASSGSGGFYEQYF. DNA of the CDR3: TGTGCCAGCAGCGGGAGCGGGGGGTTCTACGAGCAGTACTTC.

The rearrangement uses TRBV7-2 and TRBJ1-4; no clear D. Trimming left V 0 bases short and J 4 bases short, with 3 bases between. CDR1 and CDR2 (germline): SGHTA, FQGNSA. The CDR3 totals 13 residues. DNA for the CDR3: TGTGCCAGCAGCTTAGCCCATAATGAAAAACTGTTTTTT. Its translation: CASSLAHNEKLFF.

The rearrangement joins TRBV9 to TRBJ2-2, with 9 bases lining up with TRBD1. Losses at the gene ends were 3 bases for V and 6 bases for J; bases not matched to a gene: 6. The CDR3 is made up of 15 amino acids. Germline V CDR1 and CDR2: SGDLS, YYNGEE. The CDR3 sequence is CASSGTGGAPGELFF. Here the CDR3 DNA reads TGTGCCAGCAGCGGTACAGGGGGCGCTCCCGGGGAGCTGTTTTTT.

A few counts support this clone. The gene calls are TRBV5-1 and TRBJ2-7, with TRBD1 identical over 7 bases. The length of the CDR3 is 14 residues. CDR1 and CDR2 (germline): SGHRS, YFSETQ. The V gene end was trimmed by 5 bases and the J gene end by 4 bases; junction bases not matched to a gene: 9. The CDR3 DNA reads TGCGCCAGCAGAGCCCCCGGGACAGCATACGAGCAGTACTTC. Its translation: CASRAPGTAYEQYF.

This chain joins TRBV4-3 and TRBJ1-2; TRBD1 is a possible D gene (6 bases). Deletions cut 1 base from V and 4 bases from J, with 13 bases between. Germline lookup yields CDR1 LGHNA and CDR2 YSLEER. This CDR3 has 15 amino acids. The CDR3 coding sequence is TGCGCCAGCAGCCAAGGAAACAGGGCCGTCTATGGCTACACCTTC. Translating gives CASSQGNRAVYGYTF.

The rearrangement uses TRBV25-1 and TRBJ1-2; TRBD1 agrees at 9 bases. Germline V gives CDR1 MGHDK, CDR2 SYGVNS. Trimming cost V 9 bases and J 2 bases; bases outside gene matches: 7. The CDR3 consists of 14 residues. As DNA, the CDR3 is TGTGCCAGTGGGACAGGGAGAGGCAACTATGGCTACACCTTC. Translating it yields CASGTGRGNYGYTF.

This clone was seen a handful of times. Distinct nucleotide sequences in the sample also encode this CDR3. The chain couples TRBV2 to TRBJ1-5, with D unresolved. The CDR3 has 14 residues. Trimming removed 3 bases at V and 2 bases at J, with 8 bases between. From germline, CDR1 is SNHLY and CDR2 FYNNEI. The CDR3 is CASSDRGGNQPQHF. In DNA, the CDR3 is TGTGCCAGCAGTGACAGAGGTGGCAATCAGCCCCAGCATTTT.

This chain links TRBV5-1 with TRBJ2-4, with a possible D match to TRBD1 (5 bases). V dropped 2 bases and J dropped 0 bases, with 9 bases sitting between them. The CDR3 has 15 residues. Germline V CDR1 and CDR2: SGHRS, YFSETQ. The CDR3: CASSLGAVAKNIQYF. CDR3 in DNA: TGCGCCAGCAGCTTAGGGGCAGTAGCCAAAAACATTCAGTACTTC.

V gene TRBV29-1 combines with J gene TRBJ1-1, with D perhaps TRBD1 (5 bases). V was cut by 3 bases and J by 0 bases, with 8 bases left in between. This CDR3 has 13 amino acids. CDR1 and CDR2 from the germline V gene are SQVTM and ANQGSEA. The DNA of the CDR3 is TGCAGCGTTGAGCCAGGGTTGAACACTGAAGCTTTCTTT. Its protein product is CSVEPGLNTEAFF.

This clone was detected only a few times. The CDR3 DNA reads TGTGCCAGTTCGACAGGGCCCACAGATACGCAGTATTTT. Translated: CASSTGPTDTQYF. The chain carries TRBV27 and TRBJ2-3, with 7 positions matching TRBD1. Germline trimming cut 9 bases from V and 2 bases from J; bases unmatched to any gene: 5. The CDR3 length is 13 residues. Germline CDR1 is MNHEY and CDR2 is SMNVEV (reference sequence).

The chain is built from TRBV29-1 and TRBJ2-7; tentatively, D is TRBD2 (5 bases). V lost 2 bases and J lost 6, with 8 bases in between. Germline CDR1 SQVTM, CDR2 ANQGSEA. The CDR3 contains 11 residues. CDR3 loop: CSVESGSEQYF. The CDR3 DNA reads TGCAGCGTTGAATCGGGGAGCGAGCAGTACTTC.

The chain couples TRBV30 to TRBJ2-5, with TRBD2 identical over 13 bases. V was pared by 0 bases and J by 5 bases, with 3 bases of the junction left unmatched. CDR1 is GTSNPN, CDR2 SVGIG, per germline (reference sequence). This CDR3 has 15 residues. CDR3 amino acids: CAWSVGLAGVETQYF. Written as DNA, the CDR3 is TGTGCCTGGAGTGTAGGACTAGCGGGAGTGGAGACCCAGTACTTC.

The chain recombines TRBV29-1 with TRBJ2-1; TRBD2 might be the D (6 bases). The CDR3 length is 13 residues. The V gene's germline CDR1 is SQVTM and CDR2 ANQGSEA. The ends were cut back, 4 bases at V and 4 bases at J, with 11 bases in the middle. This chain's CDR3 is CSVVWTMYNEQFF. DNA for the CDR3: TGCAGCGTTGTTTGGACTATGTACAATGAGCAGTTCTTC.

The J gene is TRBJ1-1, the V gene TRBV5-1; D remains unclear. CDR3 size: 13 residues. Germline V gives CDR1 SGHRS, CDR2 YFSETQ. Trimming shortened V by 9 bases and J by 2 bases, and 14 bases separated the two germline ends. CDR3 residues: CATYSQDNTEAFF. The CDR3 nucleotides read TGCGCCACCTATTCGCAGGATAACACTGAAGCTTTCTTT.

The genes are TRBV5-1 and TRBJ2-3, with D possibly matching TRBD2 (5 bases). CDR1 and CDR2 (germline): SGHRS, YFSETQ. The germline V and J ends were trimmed by 5 bases and 3 bases, with 13 bases remaining between them. The length of the CDR3 is 14 residues. The CDR3 sequence: CASRMRVATDTQYF. CDR3 nucleotide sequence: TGCGCCAGCAGAATGAGGGTAGCAACAGATACGCAGTATTTT.

The chain links TRBV6-6 to TRBJ1-1, with 10 bases aligning to TRBD1. Trimming removed 5 bases from V and 1 base from J; junction bases left unmatched: 7. Germline-derived CDR1 and CDR2 are MNHNY and SVGAGI (reference sequence). This CDR3 is 16 amino acids long. The CDR3 region is CASSSRGDRGNTEAFF. CDR3 coding DNA: TGTGCCAGCAGTAGTAGGGGGGACAGGGGGAACACTGAAGCTTTCTTT.

The chain links TRBV2 to TRBJ2-2, with D perhaps matching TRBD2 (6 bases). Looked up from germline, CDR1 is SNHLY and CDR2 is FYNNEI. V lost 5 bases to trimming and J lost 3 bases, with 28 bases between them. There are 20 residues in the CDR3. The DNA of the CDR3 is TGTGCCAGCAGTCCCGAAAGACGGGGATTACCGGGACTTCACACCGGGGAGCTGTTTTTT. Its protein is CASSPERRGLPGLHTGELFF.

This clone has a handful of counts. The J gene is TRBJ2-1, the V gene TRBV5-6; D perhaps matches TRBD2 (6 bases). V was pared by 1 base and J by 8 bases, with 16 bases between. Germline CDR1 reads SGHDT; CDR2 reads YYEEEE. The CDR3 loop spans 15 amino acids. CDR3 sequence (DNA): TGTGCCAGCAGCTTGCTGTCGGGAGTTAGGTATGAGCAGTTCTTC. Protein product: CASSLLSGVRYEQFF.

This sequence joins TRBV27 and TRBJ1-4, with a tentative D call TRBD1 (5 bases). Germline assignment: CDR1 MNHEY and CDR2 SMNVEV (reference sequence). The CDR3 has 14 residues. The V and J ends lost 5 bases and 4 bases respectively, with 11 bases between them. In DNA form, the CDR3 reads TGTGCCAGCAGTCGCGGGGGATTTAATGAAAAACTGTTTTTT. It yields the protein CASSRGGFNEKLFF. The full variable domain, in which reference TRBV27 and TRBJ1-4 provide the parts outside the CDR3, is EAQVTQNPRYLITVTGKKLTVTCSQNMNHEYMSWYRQDPGLGLRQIYYSMNVEVTDKGDVPEGYKVSRKEKRNFPLILESPSPNQTSLYFCASSRGGFNEKLFFGSGTQLSVL.

This clone was found a few times. The rearrangement joins TRBV5-5 to TRBJ2-5, with 7 bases identical to TRBD1. Per germline, CDR1 SGHKS and CDR2 YYEKEE (reference sequence). The junction had 4 bases not matched to a gene; V was cut back by 0 bases and J by 2 bases. The CDR3 has 15 residues. CDR3 sequence: CASSLVGDSQETQYF. The CDR3, as DNA: TGTGCCAGCAGCTTGGTCGGGGACAGTCAAGAGACCCAGTACTTC.

The chain uses TRBV7-2 and TRBJ1-1; 8 positions agree with TRBD1. V dropped 3 bases and J dropped 2; count of bases not matched to a gene: 2. Germline V gene data show CDR1 as SGHTA and CDR2 as FQGNSA. This CDR3 has 14 residues. CDR3 sequence reads: CASSFQGANTEAFF. The CDR3 DNA sequence: TGTGCCAGCAGCTTCCAGGGGGCCAACACTGAAGCTTTCTTT.

The chain is built from TRBV6-5 and TRBJ2-7, with TRBD2 identical over 8 bases. Trimming cost V 5 bases and J 3 bases; bases outside gene matches: 6. The germline CDR1 and CDR2 sequences are MNHEY and SVGAGI. This CDR3 contains 14 residues. The CDR3 sequence: CASSPLSGGYEQYF. The CDR3 DNA reads TGTGCCAGCAGTCCTTTGAGCGGGGGCTACGAGCAGTACTTC.

The rearrangement uses TRBV2 and TRBJ2-2, with D perhaps matching TRBD1 (5 bases). Germline loops: CDR1 SNHLY, CDR2 FYNNEI. The CDR3 contains 13 residues. V was shortened by 5 bases and J by 5 bases, with 9 bases between the two germline ends. The CDR3 region has the DNA TGTGCCAGCAGTCCTCAGGGAACCGGGGAGCTGTTTTTT. This gives the protein CASSPQGTGELFF.